This entry concerns a single T cell receptor beta chain. Its specificity is not known. The sample belongs to a study of brain T cells in children with intractable seizures. V was pared by 5 bases and J by 0 bases, with 7 bases of the junction left unmatched. Germline CDR1 and CDR2: SGHTA and FQGNSA. This CDR3 is 15 amino acids long. Profiling relied on immunoSEQ multiplex PCR, and the TCRdb table lists in-frame clones only, not all of them. The sample has 340,000 or so clones, 93% seen once; the top ten hold around 5%. Findings and caveats of the study: Patients' HCMV serostatus was unknown; virus specificity rests on CDR3 similarity alone.

Time point meaning: blood from clinic visit 5 months post-surgery; TSC patient then seizure free. Patients received at least one anti-epileptic drug before surgery. The chain recombines TRBV7-2 with TRBJ2-7; 7 bases agree with TRBD1. Sequencing used peripheral blood, obtained approximately 5 months after surgery. This receptor was obtained from a boy under two years old with tuberous sclerosis and intractable seizures. The CDR3 DNA sequence: TGTGCCAGCAGCGTCTCGACAGGGAGCTCCTACGAGCAGTACTTC. This gives the protein CASSVSTGSSYEQYF.